This T cell receptor (beta chain) is from a study of long-term antiretroviral therapy in people with HIV. Survey-level resolution applied to immunoSEQ assay v3.0. Clones were sequenced by immunoSEQ multiplex PCR, and TCRdb holds only the in-frame ones, with some missing. Among 30,000 or so clones, around 85% were seen once, and the ten largest hold 3% to 4%. PBMC samples from each donor numbered at least one pre-ART and at least two post-ART. Study-wide results and caveats: Whereas controls had wider CDR3 length ranges, HIV repertoires had narrower ones.

Trimming shortened V by 6 bases and J by 4 bases, and 10 bases separated the two germline ends. This CDR3 contains 13 residues. Germline V gene data show CDR1 as MNHEY and CDR2 as SVGAGI. Points on this clone: Its antigen is not known.

This specimen consisted of unsorted PBMCs, obtained 0.8 years before starting antiretroviral therapy. This clonotype was sampled from a man aged 18 to 35 with HIV. The gene calls are TRBV6-5 and TRBJ1-3; possible D gene TRBD1, 6 bases. The CDR3 is CASSTGPGNTIYF. The CDR3 nucleotides read TGTGCCAGCAGCACAGGGCCCGGAAACACCATATATTTT.